The 24 T cell receptor beta chains below were found in one sample sequenced in a study of T cell repertoires in cytomegalovirus infection. No antigen has been identified for these receptors. TCRdb redid the calling of the reads with MiXCR, one entry per CDR3 protein. The sample consists of 60,000 to 75,000 distinct CDR3 sequences, 20% to 25% of them appearing once. The sequenced material came from PBMCs, sequenced either directly or after in vitro stimulation (not recorded which). The receptors stem from a human donor in good health (CMV status not recorded). Some clones in this sample may be carry-over from other donors' samples.

This clonotype was detected ten times or more. The rearrangement links TRBV28 to TRBJ1-2; 11 bases map to TRBD1. Germline V gives CDR1 MDHEN, CDR2 SYDVKM. Germline trimming cut 6 bases from V and 4 bases from J; bases unmatched to any gene: 7. This CDR3 comprises 15 residues. This CDR3 reads CASSHPGQGGYGYTF. CDR3 coding DNA: TGTGCCAGCAGCCATCCGGGACAGGGGGGCTATGGCTACACCTTC.

There are a few counts of this clonotype. The chain links TRBV12-3 or TRBV12-4 to TRBJ2-3, with a weak D call TRBD2 (6 bases). V lost 4 bases, J lost 0 bases, and 11 bases lay in between. CDR3 length: 15 amino acids. The CDR3 is CASSYWAGSTDTQYF. CDR3 sequence (DNA): TGTGCCAGCAGTTATTGGGCGGGAAGCACAGATACGCAGTATTTT.

The rearrangement uses TRBV4-3 and TRBJ2-5; TRBD1 or TRBD2 may be the D gene (5 bases each). This CDR3 is built from 16 residues. The ends were cut back, 4 bases at V and 2 bases at J, with 17 bases in the middle. The germline CDR1 and CDR2 sequences are LGHNA and YSLEER. CDR3 coding DNA: TGCGCCAGCAGCCCTCGGGGCGGAGGTTCTCAAGAGACCCAGTACTTC. Translated: CASSPRGGGSQETQYF.

This clonotype came up a few times. CDR3 in DNA: TGTGCCAGCAGCCCTGCGGGTCTAGCGGGAACTATAGCCAAAAACATTCAGTACTTC. Translation gives CASSPAGLAGTIAKNIQYF. The chain is built from TRBV6-5 and TRBJ2-4, with TRBD2 matching 9 bases. CDR3 size: 19 residues. With V trimmed by 6 bases and J by 0 bases, 15 bases remained unmatched. The V gene's germline CDR1 is MNHEY and CDR2 SVGAGI.

The chain carries TRBV6-2 or TRBV6-3 and TRBJ2-3; 8 nucleotides agree with TRBD1. Trimming at V came to 5 bases and at J to 8 bases, leaving 12 bases not matched to a gene. CDR3 length: 15 residues. CDR1 and CDR2 (germline): MNHEY, SVGEGT. The CDR3 here is CASSDDRGRVGTQYF. As DNA, the CDR3 is TGTGCCAGCAGTGACGACAGGGGCCGGGTGGGTACGCAGTATTTT.

This clonotype has ten or more counts. The chain recombines TRBV7-2 with TRBJ2-1; 11 nucleotides agree with TRBD1. With V trimmed by 3 bases and J by 6 bases, 1 base remained unmatched. Germline V CDR1 and CDR2: SGHTA, FQGNSA. This CDR3 spans 14 amino acids. In nucleotides, the CDR3 is TGTGCCAGCAGCTTGGGACAGGGGGGCAATGAGCAGTTCTTC. Residues: CASSLGQGGNEQFF.

This clonotype was detected many times. This chain joins TRBV7-2 and TRBJ1-3; D unclear. This CDR3 has 15 residues. Germline CDR1 is SGHTA and CDR2 is FQGNSA. Trimming shortened V by 5 bases and J by 0 bases, and 11 bases separated the two germline ends. The CDR3 DNA is TGTGCCAGCAGCCCCCGGACCTACTCTGGAAACACCATATATTTT. Translation: CASSPRTYSGNTIYF.

The rearrangement uses TRBV6-1 and TRBJ1-5, with D tentatively TRBD1 (6 bases). V was pared by 7 bases and J by 2 bases, with 15 bases between. CDR3 length: 15 amino acids. CDR1 is MNHNS and CDR2 is SASEGT in the germline V gene. CDR3 residues: CASNTGSVGNQPQHF. The DNA of the CDR3 is TGTGCCAGCAACACAGGGTCCGTGGGCAATCAGCCCCAGCATTTT.

This clonotype was seen repeatedly, ten times or more. The J gene is TRBJ2-7, the V gene TRBV7-2; D call uncertain. Trimming removed 5 bases at V and 0 bases at J, with 17 bases between. CDR1 SGHTA and CDR2 FQGNSA come from the germline V gene. The CDR3 sequence is 16 residues long. CDR3 bases: TGTGCCAGCAGCCCCAAACCCGGACGGAGCTCCTACGAGCAGTACTTC. This encodes CASSPKPGRSSYEQYF.

The V call is TRBV27, the J call TRBJ2-1; 10 bases are shared with TRBD2. This CDR3 spans 16 amino acids. Losses at the gene ends were 4 bases for V and 4 bases for J; bases not matched to a gene: 7. Germline CDR1 MNHEY, CDR2 SMNVEV (reference sequence). CDR3: CASSYSSGSLYNEQFF. CDR3 nucleotides: TGTGCCAGCAGTTATTCTAGCGGGAGTTTGTACAATGAGCAGTTCTTC.

This sequence joins TRBV19 and TRBJ1-1; D unclear. The CDR3 covers 12 residues. Trimming stripped 3 bases from V and 10 bases from J, with 12 bases between. CDR1 LNHDA and CDR2 SQIVND come from the germline V gene (reference sequence). The CDR3 region is CASSIGVLGAFF. CDR3 sequence (DNA): TGTGCCAGTAGTATTGGGGTTTTAGGAGCTTTCTTT.

This sequence joins TRBV7-7 and TRBJ1-1; no clear D. This CDR3 region has 14 residues. V lost 2 bases and J 0 bases, leaving 7 bases between the germline ends. From germline, CDR1 is SSHAT and CDR2 FNYEAQ (reference sequence). CDR3: CASSLLDLNTEAFF. The CDR3 region has the DNA TGTGCCAGCAGCTTATTAGACTTGAACACTGAAGCTTTCTTT. Filled out from reference TRBV7-7 and TRBJ1-1, the complete variable domain reads GAGVSQSPRYKVTKRGQDVTLRCDPISSHATLYWYQQALGQGPEFLTYFNYEAQPDKSGLPSDRFSAERPEGSISTLTIQRTEQRDSAMYRCASSLLDLNTEAFFGQGTRLTVV.

The sample holds many counts of this clonotype. This sequence joins TRBV7-2 and TRBJ1-5; D is unclear. CDR1 is SGHTA, CDR2 FQGNSA, per germline. Trimming took off 5 bases at V and 0 bases at J, with 8 bases between the two ends. The CDR3 runs 14 residues. The CDR3 region is CASSPARSNQPQHF. CDR3 nucleotides: TGTGCCAGCAGCCCAGCCCGTAGCAATCAGCCCCAGCATTTT. Complete variable domain (other parts from reference TRBV7-2 and TRBJ1-5): GAGVSQSPSNKVTEKGKDVELRCDPISGHTALYWYRQSLGQGLEFLIYFQGNSAPDKSGLPSDRFSAERTGGSVSTLTIQRTQQEDSAVYLCASSPARSNQPQHFGDGTRLSIL.

The rearrangement links TRBV27 to TRBJ2-7; D might be TRBD1 (5 bases). This CDR3 has 12 residues. The V gene lost 0 bases and the J gene lost 9 bases, with 9 bases spanning the gap. The germline gives CDR1 MNHEY, CDR2 SMNVEV (reference sequence). The CDR3 loop reads CASSLSGTGQYF. The CDR3 DNA sequence: TGTGCCAGCAGTTTATCTGGAACAGGGCAGTACTTC.

Only a few counts were recorded for this clonotype. This chain links TRBV5-1 with TRBJ2-7, with D uncertain. From germline, CDR1 is SGHRS and CDR2 YFSETQ. Trimming removed 0 bases from V and 5 bases from J, with 15 bases in between. This CDR3 is 15 amino acids long. In DNA, the CDR3 is TGCGCCAGCAGCTTGGATACAGTTGGCAGCGACGAGCAGTACTTC. Encoded protein: CASSLDTVGSDEQYF.

This clonotype occurred a few times. The chain recombines TRBV29-1 with TRBJ2-7, with TRBD2 matching over 8 bases. The CDR3 runs 16 residues. After removal of 6 bases from V and 4 bases from J, the junction contained 17 bases not matched to a gene. Germline CDR1 SQVTM, CDR2 ANQGSEA. CDR3 sequence (DNA): TGCAGCGTGGGGGGGCCCGGCGGGAGGAGTTATTACGAGCAGTACTTC. It encodes CSVGGPGGRSYYEQYF.

This clonotype occurred a few times. The chain employs TRBV7-2 and TRBJ1-1; D may be TRBD1 (6 bases). Germline loops: CDR1 SGHTA, CDR2 FQGNSA. The CDR3 loop spans 14 amino acids. Between the trimmed V and J ends, which lost 3 bases and 1 base, there was a span of 9 bases. CDR3: CASSFQGGNTEAFF. CDR3 DNA: TGTGCCAGCAGCTTCCAAGGGGGGAACACTGAAGCTTTCTTT.

The V gene is TRBV10-2, the J gene TRBJ2-2; TRBD2 matches at 12 bases. CDR1 and CDR2 (germline): WSHSY, SAAADI. V was pared by 4 bases and J by 6 bases, with 3 bases of the junction left unmatched. This CDR3 comprises 15 residues. The CDR3 DNA reads as TGCGCCAGCAGTGTGACTAGCGGGAGTGCCGGGGAGCTGTTTTTT. This codes for CASSVTSGSAGELFF.

This clonotype was found a few times. This chain joins TRBV6-2 or TRBV6-3 and TRBJ2-7; tentatively, D is TRBD1 (5 bases). CDR3 length: 14 amino acids. Trimming cost V 4 bases and J 2 bases, with 12 bases left between them. Germline V gene data show CDR1 as MNHEY and CDR2 as SVGEGT. CDR3 DNA: TGTGCCAGCAGTTCGGTAGGGGCAACCTACGAGCAGTACTTC. It is translated as CASSSVGATYEQYF.

This clonotype was detected only a few times. CDR3 DNA: TGTGCCAGCAGTTTTGCAGGGGGCTCGAGCACTGAAGCTTTCTTT. It is translated as CASSFAGGSSTEAFF. V is TRBV12-3 or TRBV12-4 and J is TRBJ1-1; TRBD1 matches 8 bases. V trimming: 3 bases; J trimming: 4 bases; junction bases outside the gene matches: 7. CDR3 length equals 15 residues.

This clonotype was seen a handful of times. The CDR3 sequence: CASIRGDEQFF. DNA of the CDR3: TGTGCCAGCATCAGGGGAGATGAGCAGTTCTTC. The chain is built from TRBV12-3 or TRBV12-4 and TRBJ2-1; TRBD1 is a possible D gene (6 bases). The CDR3 runs 11 residues. V was trimmed by 7 bases and J by 8 bases, leaving 9 bases between them.

In this sample, this clonotype turned up many times. This chain connects TRBV6-2 or TRBV6-3 to TRBJ1-2; TRBD1 agrees at 7 bases. The CDR3 is 14 residues long. Germline CDR1 is MNHEY and CDR2 is SVGEGT. J lost 6 bases, V lost 2 bases, and 6 bases had no gene match. The CDR3 here is CASSYRDSGDGYTF. CDR3 DNA: TGTGCCAGCAGTTACCGGGACAGTGGAGATGGCTACACCTTC.

The chain employs TRBV7-2 and TRBJ2-5; 10 bases are shared with TRBD2. In germline, CDR1 is SGHTA, CDR2 FQGNSA. After removal of 6 bases from V and 1 base from J, the junction contained 2 bases not matched to a gene. The length of the CDR3 is 14 residues. CDR3 loop: CASSPSGSQETQYF. In nucleotides, the CDR3 is TGTGCCAGCAGTCCTAGCGGGAGCCAAGAGACCCAGTACTTC. Full variable domain (rest looked up from reference TRBV7-2 and TRBJ2-5): GAGVSQSPSNKVTEKGKDVELRCDPISGHTALYWYRQSLGQGLEFLIYFQGNSAPDKSGLPSDRFSAERTGGSVSTLTIQRTQQEDSAVYLCASSPSGSQETQYFGPGTRLLVL.

This clonotype has just a few counts. The chain recombines TRBV10-3 with TRBJ2-2; 13 positions agree with TRBD2. Per the germline V gene, CDR1 is ENHRY and CDR2 is SYGVKD. This CDR3 comprises 18 residues. With 0 bases clipped from V and 2 bases from J, the junction kept 3 bases outside the gene matches. CDR3 in amino acids: CAISESGLAGPNTGELFF. In DNA form, the CDR3 reads TGTGCCATCAGTGAGTCGGGACTAGCGGGGCCAAACACCGGGGAGCTGTTTTTT.